These 4 T cell receptor beta chains were sequenced from one sample in a study of T cells in Graves' hyperthyroidism and ophthalmopathy. RNA transcripts served as the template for amplifying TCR beta CDR3 regions. With the HTBI primer set, the TCR CDR3 went through a first round of RT-PCR. TCRdb re-called the multiplex PCR reads through MiXCR, storing one row per CDR3 protein. The top ten hold around 20% of the sample, which has fewer than 500,000 distinct CDR3 sequences, about 13% seen once. Material: blood. The receptors were gathered from a man aged 25-40 years with Graves' hyperthyroidism that later progressed to Graves' ophthalmopathy.

This clonotype was observed many times. This rearrangement joins TRBV11-2 to TRBJ2-7; 11 bases are a match to TRBD1. Germline trimming cut 5 bases from V and 2 bases from J; bases unmatched to any gene: 8. Germline V gene lookup returns CDR1 SGHAT and CDR2 FQNNGV. This CDR3 region has 16 residues. CDR3 sequence (DNA): TGTGCCAGCAGCCCCGGGACAGGGGGACACCCCTACGAGCAGTACTTC. Translation gives CASSPGTGGHPYEQYF.

This clonotype was seen many times. The chain recombines TRBV28 with TRBJ2-2, with D perhaps TRBD1 (6 bases). The germline gives CDR1 MDHEN, CDR2 SYDVKM. This CDR3 is built from 16 residues. Trimming stripped 7 bases from V and 2 bases from J, with 17 bases between. CDR3 DNA sequence: TGTGCCAGCATACCTGCCGGGACATTTAACACCGGGGAGCTGTTTTTT. It specifies CASIPAGTFNTGELFF.

This clonotype was counted many times. The CDR3 loop reads CASSLTRVYGYTF. Here the CDR3 DNA reads TGTGCCAGCAGTTTAACCAGGGTCTATGGCTACACCTTC. This sequence joins TRBV12-3 or TRBV12-4 and TRBJ1-2, with D perhaps TRBD1 (5 bases). CDR3 length: 13 amino acids. V lost 2 bases to trimming and J lost 4 bases, with 8 bases between them.

This clonotype has a count of ten or more. V usage is TRBV5-6 and J usage is TRBJ1-1; D is undetermined. Germline V lookup: CDR1 SGHDT, CDR2 YYEEEE. CDR3 size: 14 residues. The V and J ends lost 1 base and 7 bases respectively, with 14 bases between them. CDR3 bases: TGTGCCAGCAGCTTGAAGGGTTGGACGGATGAAGCTTTCTTT. Protein sequence: CASSLKGWTDEAFF.